This T cell receptor (beta chain) was recovered during a study of CD8+ T cells in alopecia areata. Study-wide context: Oral tofacitinib (5 to 10 mg twice daily) was administered to treated patients.

As the sequencing template, cDNA was produced by extracting RNA and reverse transcribing it. Some clones are missing from TCRdb's copy, which holds only in-frame ones; the method was immunoSEQ multiplex PCR. The data contain 150,000 or so clones, 50% to 70% of them singletons. This clone was counted only a few times. The CDR3 is 13 residues long. Germline V CDR1 and CDR2: MNHEY, SVGAGI. V dropped 4 bases and J dropped 16; count of bases not matched to a gene: 12. The treatment here: oral pan-JAK inhibitor, 5-10 mg twice daily. The chain joins TRBV6-5 to TRBJ2-1; the match to TRBD1 covers 8 bases. The clonotype comes from a human donor with alopecia areata. The material sequenced was CD4+ T cells sorted from blood, taken at week 4, from a patient treated with tofacitinib. The CDR3 DNA is TGTGCCAGCAGTTCGCCCCAGGGGGCCCGGGTTTTCTTC. This encodes CASSSPQGARVFF.